This TCR beta chain is from a study of blood T cell repertoires in COVID-19. Overall study: The samples span acute and convalescent COVID-19 from the United States, Italy and Spain.

Participants' own reports of clinical history determined their cohort assignment. The CDR3 loop spans 14 amino acids. Between the trimmed V and J ends, which lost 6 bases and 1 base, there was a span of 12 bases. Germline V gene lookup returns CDR1 LNHDA and CDR2 SQIVND (reference sequence). Method: immunoSEQ multiplex PCR; TCRdb's copy keeps in-frame clones and lacks some. Of a few hundred thousand clones listed, around 89% are singletons. The receptor was isolated from a man aged 35 to 55 who had recovered from COVID-19. The rearrangement uses TRBV19 and TRBJ1-1, with D possibly being TRBD1 (5 bases). Sequenced material: PBMCs or T cells enriched from blood (not recorded which). Here the CDR3 reads CASSPGGGNTEAFF. The CDR3, as DNA: TGTGCCAGTAGCCCTGGGGGGGGGAACACTGAAGCTTTCTTT.